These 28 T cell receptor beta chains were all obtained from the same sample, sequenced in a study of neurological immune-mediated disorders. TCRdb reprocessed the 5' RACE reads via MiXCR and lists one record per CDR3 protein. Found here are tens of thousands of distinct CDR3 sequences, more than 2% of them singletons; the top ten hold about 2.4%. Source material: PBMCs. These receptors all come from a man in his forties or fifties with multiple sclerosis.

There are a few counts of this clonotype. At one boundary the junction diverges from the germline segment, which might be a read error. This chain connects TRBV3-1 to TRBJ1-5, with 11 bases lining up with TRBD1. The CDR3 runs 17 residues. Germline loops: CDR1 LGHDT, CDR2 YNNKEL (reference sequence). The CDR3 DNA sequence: TGTGCCAGCAGCCAAGAGGGTGGACAGGGGGCGGGTCAGCCCCAGAATTTT. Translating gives CASSQEGGQGAGQPQNF.

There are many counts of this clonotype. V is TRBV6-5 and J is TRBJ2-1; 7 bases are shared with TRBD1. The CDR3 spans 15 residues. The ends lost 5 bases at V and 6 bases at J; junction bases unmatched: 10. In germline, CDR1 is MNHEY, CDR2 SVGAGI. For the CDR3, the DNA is TGTGCCAGCAGTGCCACCCCGGGACAGATCAATGAGCAGTTCTTC. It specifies CASSATPGQINEQFF.

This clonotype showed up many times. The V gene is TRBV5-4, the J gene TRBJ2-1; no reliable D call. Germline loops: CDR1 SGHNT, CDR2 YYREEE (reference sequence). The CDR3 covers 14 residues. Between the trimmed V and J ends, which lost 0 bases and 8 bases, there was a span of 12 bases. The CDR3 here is CASSLGGPLYEQFF. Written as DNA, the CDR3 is TGTGCCAGCAGCTTGGGAGGTCCGTTGTATGAGCAGTTCTTC.

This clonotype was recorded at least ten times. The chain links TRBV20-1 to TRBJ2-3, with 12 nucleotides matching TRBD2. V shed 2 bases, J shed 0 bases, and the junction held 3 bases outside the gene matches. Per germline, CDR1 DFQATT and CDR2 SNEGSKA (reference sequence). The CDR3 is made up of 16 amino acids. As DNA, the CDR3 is TGCAGTGCTAGACTCGGACTAGCGGGAAGCACAGATACGCAGTATTTT. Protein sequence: CSARLGLAGSTDTQYF.

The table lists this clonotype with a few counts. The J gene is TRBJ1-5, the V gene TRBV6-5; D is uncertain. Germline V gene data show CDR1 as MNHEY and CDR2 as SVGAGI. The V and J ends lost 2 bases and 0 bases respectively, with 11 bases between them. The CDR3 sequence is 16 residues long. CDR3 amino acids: CASSYRESYSNQPQHF. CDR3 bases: TGTGCCAGCAGTTACAGGGAAAGTTATAGCAATCAGCCCCAGCATTTT.

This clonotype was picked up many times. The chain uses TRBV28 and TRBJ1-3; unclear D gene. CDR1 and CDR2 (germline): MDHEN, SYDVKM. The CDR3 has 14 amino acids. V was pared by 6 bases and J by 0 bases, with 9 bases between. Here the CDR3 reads CASRGQLSGNTIYF. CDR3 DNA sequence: TGTGCCAGCAGGGGTCAACTCTCTGGAAACACCATATATTTT.

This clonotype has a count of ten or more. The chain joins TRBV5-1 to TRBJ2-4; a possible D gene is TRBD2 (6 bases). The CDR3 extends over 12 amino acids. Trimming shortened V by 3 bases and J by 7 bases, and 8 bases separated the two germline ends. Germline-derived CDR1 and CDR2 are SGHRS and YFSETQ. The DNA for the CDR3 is TGCGCCAGCAGCTCCGGGACTAACATTCAGTACTTC. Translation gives CASSSGTNIQYF.

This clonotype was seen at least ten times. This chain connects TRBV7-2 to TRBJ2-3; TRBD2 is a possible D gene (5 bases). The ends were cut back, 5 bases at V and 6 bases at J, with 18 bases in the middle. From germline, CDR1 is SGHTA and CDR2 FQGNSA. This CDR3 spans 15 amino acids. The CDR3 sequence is CASSRIWESRDTQYF. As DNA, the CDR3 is TGTGCCAGCAGCCGTATATGGGAGTCAAGGGATACGCAGTATTTT.

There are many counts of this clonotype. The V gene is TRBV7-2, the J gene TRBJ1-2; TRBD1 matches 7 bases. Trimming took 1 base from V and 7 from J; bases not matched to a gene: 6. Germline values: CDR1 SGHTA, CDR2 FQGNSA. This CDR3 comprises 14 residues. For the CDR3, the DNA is TGTGCCAGCAGCTTAGGACAGGGCCGGGTTGGCTACACCTTC. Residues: CASSLGQGRVGYTF.

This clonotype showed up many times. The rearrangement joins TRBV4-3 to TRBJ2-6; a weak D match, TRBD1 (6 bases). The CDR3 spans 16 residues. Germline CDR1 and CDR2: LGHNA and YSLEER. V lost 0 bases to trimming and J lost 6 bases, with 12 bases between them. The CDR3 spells CASSQDIHREANVLTF. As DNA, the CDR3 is TGCGCCAGCAGCCAAGATATCCACAGGGAGGCCAACGTCCTGACTTTC.

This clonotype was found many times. CDR3 region: CASRYDLRASPLHF. The CDR3, as DNA: TGTGCCAGCAGATATGACCTGCGTGCTTCACCCCTCCACTTT. The J gene is TRBJ1-6, the V gene TRBV5-5; unclear D gene. The germline V and J ends were trimmed by 5 bases and 9 bases, with 15 bases remaining between them. Germline assignment: CDR1 SGHKS and CDR2 YYEKEE (reference sequence). CDR3 size: 14 residues. Supplemented by reference TRBV5-5 and TRBJ1-6, the full variable domain reads DAGVTQSPTHLIKTRGQQVTLRCSPISGHKSVSWYQQVLGQGPQFIFQYYEKEERGRGNFPDRFSARQFPNYSSELNVNALLLGDSALYLCASRYDLRASPLHFGNGTRLTVT.

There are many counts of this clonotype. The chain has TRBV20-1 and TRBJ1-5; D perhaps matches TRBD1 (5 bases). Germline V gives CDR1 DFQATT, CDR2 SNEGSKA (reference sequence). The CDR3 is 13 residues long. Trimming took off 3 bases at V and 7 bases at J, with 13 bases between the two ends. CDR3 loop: CSASSGPGQPQHF. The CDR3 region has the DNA TGCAGTGCTAGCTCGGGGCCGGGGCAGCCCCAGCATTTT.

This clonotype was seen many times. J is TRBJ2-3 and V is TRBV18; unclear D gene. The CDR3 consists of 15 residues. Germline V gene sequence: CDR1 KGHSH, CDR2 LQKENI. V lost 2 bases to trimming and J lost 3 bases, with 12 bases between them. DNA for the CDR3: TGTGCCAGCTCACCAGGGCAGATATCTACAGATACGCAGTATTTT. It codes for CASSPGQISTDTQYF. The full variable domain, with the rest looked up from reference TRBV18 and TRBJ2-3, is NAGVMQNPRHLVRRRGQEARLRCSPMKGHSHVYWYRQLPEEGLKFMVYLQKENIIDESGMPKERFSAEFPKEGPSILRIQQVVRGDSAAYFCASSPGQISTDTQYFGPGTRLTVL.

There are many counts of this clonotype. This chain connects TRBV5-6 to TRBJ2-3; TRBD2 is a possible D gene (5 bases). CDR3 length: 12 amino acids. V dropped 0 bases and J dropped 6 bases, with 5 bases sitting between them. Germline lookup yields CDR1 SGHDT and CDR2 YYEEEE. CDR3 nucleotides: TGTGCCAGCAGCTTGGGCGGGGATACGCAGTATTTT. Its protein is CASSLGGDTQYF.

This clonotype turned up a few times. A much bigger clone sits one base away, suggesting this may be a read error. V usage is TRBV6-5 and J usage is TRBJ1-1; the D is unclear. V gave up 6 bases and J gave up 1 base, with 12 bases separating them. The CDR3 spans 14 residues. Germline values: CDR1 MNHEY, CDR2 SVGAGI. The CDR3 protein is CASSNGMTNTEAFF. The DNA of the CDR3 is TGTGCCAGCAGCAACGGAATGACGAACACTGAAGCTTTCTTT.

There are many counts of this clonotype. CDR3 sequence reads: CASSRGGGGQETQYF. The CDR3 DNA reads TGTGCCAGCAGCCGAGGCGGGGGCGGGCAGGAGACCCAGTACTTC. This chain joins TRBV12-3 or TRBV12-4 and TRBJ2-5; D might be TRBD2 (7 bases). CDR3 length: 15 amino acids. V lost 6 bases and J lost 5, with 19 bases in between.

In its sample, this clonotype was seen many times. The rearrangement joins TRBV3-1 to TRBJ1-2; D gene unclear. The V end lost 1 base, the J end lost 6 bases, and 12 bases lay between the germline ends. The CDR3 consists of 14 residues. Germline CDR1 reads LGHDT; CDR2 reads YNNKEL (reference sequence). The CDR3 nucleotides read TGTGCCAGCAGCCAAGTGGTATGGAGGGATGGCTACACCTTC. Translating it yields CASSQVVWRDGYTF.

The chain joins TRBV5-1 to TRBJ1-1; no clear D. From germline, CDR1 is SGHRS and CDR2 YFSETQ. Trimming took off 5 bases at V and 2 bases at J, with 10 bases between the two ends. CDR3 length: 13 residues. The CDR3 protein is CASSQSNNTEAFF. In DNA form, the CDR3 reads TGCGCCAGCAGTCAGTCAAACAACACTGAAGCTTTCTTT.

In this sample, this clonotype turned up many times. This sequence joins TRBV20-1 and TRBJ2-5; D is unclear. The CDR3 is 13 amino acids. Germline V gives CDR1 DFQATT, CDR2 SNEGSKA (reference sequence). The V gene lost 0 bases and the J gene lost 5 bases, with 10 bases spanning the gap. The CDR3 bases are TGCAGTGCTAGAGATTTAATGTCGGAGACCCAGTACTTC. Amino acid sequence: CSARDLMSETQYF.

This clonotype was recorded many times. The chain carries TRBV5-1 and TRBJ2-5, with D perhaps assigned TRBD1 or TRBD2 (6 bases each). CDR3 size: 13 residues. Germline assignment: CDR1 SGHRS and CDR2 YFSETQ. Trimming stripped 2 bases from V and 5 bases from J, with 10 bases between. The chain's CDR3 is CASSFPGAETQYF. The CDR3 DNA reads TGCGCCAGCAGCTTCCCGGGGGCCGAGACCCAGTACTTC.

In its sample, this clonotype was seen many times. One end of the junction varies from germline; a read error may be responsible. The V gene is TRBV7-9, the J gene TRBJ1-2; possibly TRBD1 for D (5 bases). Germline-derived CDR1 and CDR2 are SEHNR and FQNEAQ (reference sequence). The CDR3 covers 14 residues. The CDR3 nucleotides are TGTGCCAGCAGCTTAGCACCCCACGCGGGGGGGTATTTCTTC. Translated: CASSLAPHAGGYFF.

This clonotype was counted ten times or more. The CDR3, as DNA: TGTGCCAGCAGCCAAGAGGTTGGAGCGGGGATCTACAATGAGCAGTTCTTC. This sequence encodes CASSQEVGAGIYNEQFF. The rearrangement links TRBV14 to TRBJ2-1; TRBD2 aligns across 7 bases. Trimming at V came to 0 bases and at J to 3 bases, leaving 8 bases not matched to a gene. This CDR3 is 17 amino acids long. Per the germline V gene, CDR1 is SGHDN and CDR2 is FVKESK.

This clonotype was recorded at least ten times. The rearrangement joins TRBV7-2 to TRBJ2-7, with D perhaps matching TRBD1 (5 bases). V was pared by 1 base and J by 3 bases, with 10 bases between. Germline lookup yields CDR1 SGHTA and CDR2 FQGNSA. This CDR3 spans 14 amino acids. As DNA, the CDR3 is TGTGCCAGCAGCTTAGGGGCCAGGGTCTACGAGCAGTACTTC. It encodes CASSLGARVYEQYF.

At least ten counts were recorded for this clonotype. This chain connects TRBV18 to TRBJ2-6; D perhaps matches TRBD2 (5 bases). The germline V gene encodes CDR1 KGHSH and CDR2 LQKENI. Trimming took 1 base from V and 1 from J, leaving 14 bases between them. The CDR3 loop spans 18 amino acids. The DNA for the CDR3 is TGTGCCAGCTCACCACGGAACCTGCCGGGGTCTGGGGCCAACGTCCTGACTTTC. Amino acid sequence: CASSPRNLPGSGANVLTF.

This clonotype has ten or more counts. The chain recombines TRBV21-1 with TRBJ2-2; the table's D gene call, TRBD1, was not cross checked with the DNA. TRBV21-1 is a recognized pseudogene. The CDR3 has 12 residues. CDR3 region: CASSPRGGELFF. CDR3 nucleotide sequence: TGTGCCAGCAGCCCCCGGGGCGGGGAGCTGTTTTTT.

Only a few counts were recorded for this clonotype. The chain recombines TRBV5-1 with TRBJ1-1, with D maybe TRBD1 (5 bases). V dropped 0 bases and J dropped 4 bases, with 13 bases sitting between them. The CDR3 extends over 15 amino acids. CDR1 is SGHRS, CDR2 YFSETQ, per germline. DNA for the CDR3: TGCGCCAGCAGCTTGGCCGCCAGGGCGGGCACTGAAGCTTTCTTT. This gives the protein CASSLAARAGTEAFF.

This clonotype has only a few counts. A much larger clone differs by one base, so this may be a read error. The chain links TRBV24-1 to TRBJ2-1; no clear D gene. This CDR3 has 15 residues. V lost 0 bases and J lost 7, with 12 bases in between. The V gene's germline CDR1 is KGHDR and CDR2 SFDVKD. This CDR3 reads CATSDLQSKINEQFF. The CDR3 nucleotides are TGTGCCACCAGTGATTTGCAAAGTAAGATAAATGAGCAGTTCTTC.

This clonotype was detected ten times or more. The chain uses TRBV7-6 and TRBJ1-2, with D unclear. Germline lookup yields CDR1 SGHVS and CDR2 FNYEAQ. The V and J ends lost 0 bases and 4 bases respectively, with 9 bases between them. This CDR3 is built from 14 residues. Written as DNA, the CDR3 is TGTGCCAGCAGCTTAGCCGGGGAAGGCTATGGCTACACCTTC. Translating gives CASSLAGEGYGYTF.